The 21 T cell receptor beta chains below come from one sample, sequenced in a study of graft-versus-host responses after intestinal transplantation. TCRdb's copy holds only in-frame clones and misses some; the assay was immunoSEQ multiplex PCR. The table shows about 7,600 clones, with about 84% occurring only once. Intraepithelial and lamina propria lymphocytes were freed from processed graft tissue. The input for sequencing was ileum tissue, taken approximately 19 weeks after transplant. The receptors were gathered from a human patient who received an intestinal transplant, so some T cells may come from the graft donor.

The chain joins TRBV27 to TRBJ2-1; possibly TRBD2 for D (5 bases). The V end was cut by 5 bases, the J end by 0 bases, with 8 bases between. The CDR3 length is 14 residues. Germline loops: CDR1 MNHEY, CDR2 SMNVEV (reference sequence). The CDR3: CASSVGSSYNEQFF. CDR3 DNA sequence: TGTGCCAGCAGTGTGGGGAGCTCCTACAATGAGCAGTTCTTC.

A single count supports this clone. The rearrangement uses TRBV7-8 and TRBJ2-7; D gene uncertain. This CDR3 has 11 residues. The germline CDR1 and CDR2 sequences are SGHVS and FQNEAQ. The V gene lost 5 bases and the J gene lost 12 bases, with 14 bases spanning the gap. CDR3 amino acids: CASSPLPALYF. DNA for the CDR3: TGTGCCAGCAGCCCACTTCCCGCGCTGTACTTC.

The chain carries TRBV6-5 and TRBJ1-2; 11 positions match TRBD1. The CDR3 covers 15 residues. Germline V gene sequence: CDR1 MNHEY, CDR2 SVGAGI. Unmatched junction bases numbered 5, after V lost 6 bases and J lost 2 bases. The CDR3 region is CASSSGTGGNYGYTF. The CDR3 DNA reads TGTGCCAGCAGCTCCGGGACAGGGGGAAACTATGGCTACACCTTC.

V and J are TRBV11-2 and TRBJ2-1; D gene ambiguous. Germline V gene lookup returns CDR1 SGHAT and CDR2 FQNNGV. The CDR3 spans 14 residues. V lost 0 bases and J lost 2, with 5 bases in between. The CDR3 nucleotides read TGTGCCAGCAGCTTAGACGGACCCTACAATGAGCAGTTCTTC. It yields the protein CASSLDGPYNEQFF.

This chain connects TRBV19 to TRBJ1-5; maybe TRBD1 (6 bases). The germline CDR1 and CDR2 sequences are LNHDA and SQIVND (reference sequence). The germline V and J ends were trimmed by 8 bases and 6 bases, with 20 bases remaining between them. The CDR3 sequence is 15 residues long. The CDR3 reads CASGPWDGTSQPQHF. The DNA for the CDR3 is TGTGCCAGTGGGCCGTGGGATGGGACAAGTCAGCCCCAGCATTTT.

This rearrangement joins TRBV30 to TRBJ2-3, with 7 bases aligning to TRBD2. Germline lookup yields CDR1 GTSNPN and CDR2 SVGIG (reference sequence). V trimming: 5 bases; J trimming: 6 bases; junction bases outside the gene matches: 11. This CDR3 is 14 amino acids long. The CDR3: CAWDLAAGGDTQYF. CDR3 bases: TGTGCCTGGGACCTAGCGGCCGGGGGGGATACGCAGTATTTT.

The rearrangement links TRBV5-1 to TRBJ2-2; D is possibly TRBD1 (5 bases). This CDR3 comprises 15 residues. Looked up from germline, CDR1 is SGHRS and CDR2 is YFSETQ. V lost 4 bases and J 0 bases, leaving 10 bases between the germline ends. The CDR3 sequence: CASSQWTTNTGELFF. The CDR3 DNA sequence: TGCGCCAGCAGCCAGTGGACAACGAACACCGGGGAGCTGTTTTTT.

This chain connects TRBV10-3 to TRBJ2-7, with TRBD2 as a possible D gene (6 bases). This CDR3 contains 12 residues. The V end lost 3 bases, the J end lost 5 bases, and 8 bases lay between the germline ends. Germline CDR1 ENHRY, CDR2 SYGVKD. The CDR3 DNA sequence: TGTGCCATCAGTGAAGGCGGGAACGAGCAGTACTTC. Translating gives CAISEGGNEQYF.

The chain combines TRBV6-1 with TRBJ1-5, with 9 nucleotides matching TRBD1. The junction had 8 bases not matched to a gene; V was cut back by 3 bases and J by 11 bases. Per the germline V gene, CDR1 is MNHNS and CDR2 is SASEGT. This CDR3 has 14 amino acids. CDR3 sequence: CASSDGDRVHSQHF. CDR3 in DNA: TGTGCCAGCAGTGACGGGGACAGGGTCCATTCCCAGCATTTT.

The chain uses TRBV7-9 and TRBJ2-2; a weak D match, TRBD2 (6 bases). Per the germline V gene, CDR1 is SEHNR and CDR2 is FQNEAQ (reference sequence). CDR3 size: 15 residues. Trimming cost V 5 bases and J 6 bases, with 16 bases left between them. CDR3 region: CASSQDAGTPGELFF. The DNA of the CDR3 is TGTGCCAGCAGCCAAGACGCAGGGACTCCCGGGGAGCTGTTTTTT.

In its sample, this clone was seen once. The chain links TRBV18 to TRBJ2-7; no clear D. V was shortened by 2 bases and J by 5 bases, with 10 bases between the two germline ends. This CDR3 is 13 amino acids long. Germline-derived CDR1 and CDR2 are KGHSH and LQKENI. The CDR3, as DNA: TGTGCCAGCTCACCAAGTCGATCCCACGAGCAGTACTTC. It specifies CASSPSRSHEQYF. The full variable domain, rest sourced from reference TRBV18 and TRBJ2-7, is NAGVMQNPRHLVRRRGQEARLRCSPMKGHSHVYWYRQLPEEGLKFMVYLQKENIIDESGMPKERFSAEFPKEGPSILRIQQVVRGDSAAYFCASSPSRSHEQYFGPGTRLTVT.

This clone was recorded once. This rearrangement joins TRBV28 to TRBJ2-1; D perhaps matches TRBD2 (7 bases). The V gene's germline CDR1 is MDHEN and CDR2 SYDVKM. This CDR3 comprises 15 residues. V lost 4 bases and J 4 bases, leaving 14 bases between the germline ends. The CDR3 DNA follows: TGTGCCAGCAGTTCGGGCGGGGGCTCTTACAATGAGCAGTTCTTC. Translated, it gives CASSSGGGSYNEQFF.

The chain couples TRBV4-2 to TRBJ2-2; 10 nucleotides agree with TRBD2. The germline CDR1 and CDR2 sequences are LGHNA and YNFKEQ. Unmatched junction bases numbered 7, after V lost 5 bases and J lost 7 bases. The CDR3 is 15 residues long. The CDR3 loop is CASSSSGRAGGELFF. Here the CDR3 DNA reads TGTGCCAGCAGCTCAAGCGGGAGGGCTGGCGGGGAGCTGTTTTTT.

V gene TRBV9 combines with J gene TRBJ1-6, with D hard to call. Per germline, CDR1 SGDLS and CDR2 YYNGEE. Trimming cost V 4 bases and J 10 bases, with 18 bases left between them. The CDR3 has 15 residues. The CDR3 loop reads CASSTNLEGKSPLHF. For the CDR3, the DNA is TGTGCCAGCAGCACAAACCTCGAGGGTAAATCACCCCTCCACTTT.

The chain combines TRBV28 with TRBJ2-3, with 8 bases matching TRBD1. The CDR3 extends over 14 amino acids. The V segment lost 7 bases and the J segment 2 bases; nucleotides outside the gene matches: 5. The germline V gene encodes CDR1 MDHEN and CDR2 SYDVKM. The DNA of the CDR3 is TGTGCCAGCACCCCGGGACAGGCCACAGATACGCAGTATTTT. It is translated as CASTPGQATDTQYF.

The CDR3 DNA is TGTGCCAGCAGTGATCCGGGACAGGGCTATGGCTACACCTTC. Amino acid sequence: CASSDPGQGYGYTF. V usage is TRBV6-1 and J usage is TRBJ1-2; TRBD1 aligns across 9 bases. Losses at the gene ends were 3 bases for V and 4 bases for J; bases not matched to a gene: 3. The CDR3 sequence is 14 residues long. Germline V gives CDR1 MNHNS, CDR2 SASEGT.

The genes are TRBV21-1 and TRBJ2-2; whether TRBD1, the table's D call, matches the DNA was not checked. TRBV21-1 is a documented pseudogene. This CDR3 has 19 amino acids. CDR3 amino acids: CASSKEVGDREDGTGELFF. In nucleotides, the CDR3 is TGTGCCAGCAGCAAAGAAGTGGGGGACAGGGAGGATGGGACCGGGGAGCTGTTTTTT.

This clone showed up just a few times. CDR3 nucleotide sequence: TGTGCCAGCAGCTTCGACGCCGGGACAGGGAGAACAAAGACCCAGTACTTC. This translates into CASSFDAGTGRTKTQYF. This chain links TRBV7-9 with TRBJ2-5, with TRBD1 matching over 9 bases. The CDR3 loop spans 17 amino acids. V dropped 3 bases and J dropped 6; count of bases not matched to a gene: 14. Germline CDR1 SEHNR, CDR2 FQNEAQ (reference sequence). Supplemented by reference TRBV7-9 and TRBJ2-5, the full variable domain reads DTGVSQNPRHKITKRGQNVTFRCDPISEHNRLYWYRQTLGQGPEFLTYFQNEAQLEKSRLLSDRFSAERPKGSFSTLEIQRTEQGDSAMYLCASSFDAGTGRTKTQYFGPGTRLLVL.

The rearrangement joins TRBV19 to TRBJ1-1; D remains unclear. The CDR3 sequence is 13 residues long. CDR1 and CDR2 (germline): LNHDA, SQIVND (reference sequence). Deletions cut 4 bases from V and 1 base from J, with 7 bases between. CDR3 DNA sequence: TGTGCCAGTAGTAGGACCGGGAACACTGAAGCTTTCTTT. Protein sequence: CASSRTGNTEAFF.

V and J are TRBV7-2 and TRBJ2-7; D uncertain. V lost 4 bases and J lost 4, with 8 bases in between. Germline CDR1 SGHTA, CDR2 FQGNSA. This CDR3 region has 12 residues. CDR3 nucleotide sequence: TGTGCCAGCAGCTATCCCGGGTACGAGCAGTACTTC. Translation gives CASSYPGYEQYF.

The J gene is TRBJ2-1, the V gene TRBV4-2; no definite D call. The CDR3 is made up of 20 amino acids. Trimming took 1 base from V and 0 from J, leaving 22 bases between them. In germline, CDR1 is LGHNA, CDR2 YNFKEQ. The CDR3 here is CASSQGWSAARWDSYNEQFF. As DNA, the CDR3 is TGTGCCAGCAGCCAAGGTTGGTCAGCCGCCAGGTGGGACTCCTACAATGAGCAGTTCTTC.